These 9 T cell receptor beta chains originate from one sample sequenced in a study of response to subunit inactivated influenza vaccine. TCRdb passed the RT-PCR reads through MiXCR, listing each CDR3 protein once. The table shows more than 700,000 distinct CDR3 sequences, with 21% occurring only once. The source material was PBMCs from blood, sampled around 5 days after vaccination. All receptors derive from a man aged 45-65 years who received an inactivated influenza vaccine.

The sample holds a few counts of this clonotype. The chain has TRBV4-3 and TRBJ2-1, with TRBD2 matching 10 bases. After removal of 1 base from V and 2 bases from J, the junction contained 2 bases not matched to a gene. This CDR3 region has 16 residues. CDR1 LGHNA and CDR2 YSLEER come from the germline V gene. The DNA for the CDR3 is TGCGCCAGCAGCCAAGGTAGCGGGGGGACCTACAATGAGCAGTTCTTC. It is translated as CASSQGSGGTYNEQFF.

This chain connects TRBV28 to TRBJ1-4; TRBD1 matches at 8 bases. The CDR3 is 15 amino acids. From germline, CDR1 is MDHEN and CDR2 SYDVKM. Unmatched junction bases numbered 9, after V lost 5 bases and J lost 7 bases. DNA of the CDR3: TGTGCCAGCAGTGCGACAGGGGCCGTCGGTGAAAAACTGTTTTTT. It encodes CASSATGAVGEKLFF.

This clonotype came up a few times. V and J are TRBV12-3 or TRBV12-4 and TRBJ2-1; 7 nucleotides match TRBD1. This CDR3 is built from 15 residues. After removal of 7 bases from V and 3 bases from J, the junction contained 9 bases not matched to a gene. CDR3 loop: CASTQMGDSYNEQFF. The CDR3 nucleotides read TGTGCCAGCACCCAAATGGGGGACAGCTACAATGAGCAGTTCTTC.

This chain connects TRBV28 to TRBJ2-1; the D is unclear. CDR1 and CDR2 from the germline V gene are MDHEN and SYDVKM. V gave up 7 bases and J gave up 0 bases, with 10 bases separating them. The length of the CDR3 is 14 residues. The CDR3 protein is CASIGSGSYNEQFF. The CDR3 nucleotides read TGTGCCAGCATAGGGTCAGGCTCCTACAATGAGCAGTTCTTC. The whole variable domain, filled in from reference TRBV28 and TRBJ2-1, reads DVKVTQSSRYLVKRTGEKVFLECVQDMDHENMFWYRQDPGLGLRLIYFSYDVKMKEKGDIPEGYSVSREKKERFSLILESASTNQTSMYLCASIGSGSYNEQFFGPGTRLTVL.

The chain uses TRBV28 and TRBJ1-1, with no clear D. The CDR3 consists of 15 residues. Trimming removed 8 bases at V and 2 bases at J, with 18 bases between. The germline CDR1 and CDR2 sequences are MDHEN and SYDVKM. This CDR3 is CASRLAGRLNTEAFF. The CDR3 region has the DNA TGTGCCAGCCGCCTGGCAGGACGCCTTAACACTGAAGCTTTCTTT.

The J gene is TRBJ2-1, the V gene TRBV28; D may be TRBD1 (6 bases). Germline V gene data show CDR1 as MDHEN and CDR2 as SYDVKM. Deletions cut 3 bases from V and 11 bases from J, with 11 bases between. This CDR3 contains 12 residues. The CDR3 protein is CASSFLQGQQFF. The CDR3 coding sequence is TGTGCCAGCAGTTTCTTACAGGGACAGCAGTTCTTC.

The chain joins TRBV6-1 to TRBJ1-1; 7 nucleotides match TRBD1. Germline lookup yields CDR1 MNHNS and CDR2 SASEGT. Unmatched junction bases numbered 11, after V lost 7 bases and J lost 0 bases. The CDR3 length is 16 residues. DNA for the CDR3: TGTGCCAGCACCCGACTGACAGGGATCATGAACACTGAAGCTTTCTTT. Its protein is CASTRLTGIMNTEAFF.

This clonotype was found a few times. The germline gene is not matched at one end of the junction; a read error may be the cause. The gene calls are TRBV12-3 or TRBV12-4 and TRBJ2-7; D gene unclear. The CDR3 length is 12 residues. CDR3: CASSLLRGDQNF. CDR3 bases: TGTGCCAGCAGTTTACTTCGCGGCGACCAGAACTTC.

The CDR3 protein is CASTLPTSGGTGELFF. CDR3 DNA sequence: TGTGCCAGCACCCTTCCCACTAGCGGAGGGACCGGGGAGCTGTTTTTT. This rearrangement joins TRBV12-3 or TRBV12-4 to TRBJ2-2, with TRBD2 matching over 8 bases. CDR3 length: 16 residues. The V and J ends lost 7 bases and 5 bases, in that order; junction bases with no gene match: 12.